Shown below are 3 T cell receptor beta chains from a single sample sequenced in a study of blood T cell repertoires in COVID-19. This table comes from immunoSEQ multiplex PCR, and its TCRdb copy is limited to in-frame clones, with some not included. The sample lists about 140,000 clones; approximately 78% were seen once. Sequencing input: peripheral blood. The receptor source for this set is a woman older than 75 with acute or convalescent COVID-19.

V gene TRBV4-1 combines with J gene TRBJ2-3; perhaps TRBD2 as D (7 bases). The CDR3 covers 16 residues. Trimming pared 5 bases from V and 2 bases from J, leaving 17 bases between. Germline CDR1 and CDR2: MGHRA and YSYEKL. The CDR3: CASSTRTRQDTDTQYF. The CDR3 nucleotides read TGCGCCAGCAGCACCCGGACTAGACAGGACACAGATACGCAGTATTTT.

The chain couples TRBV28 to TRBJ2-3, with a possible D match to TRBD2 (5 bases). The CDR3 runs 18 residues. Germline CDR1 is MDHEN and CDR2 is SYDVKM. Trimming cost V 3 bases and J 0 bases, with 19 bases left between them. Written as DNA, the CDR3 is TGTGCCAGCAGTTTCATCCCCTGGGTGGGAGCTAGCACAGATACGCAGTATTTT. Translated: CASSFIPWVGASTDTQYF.

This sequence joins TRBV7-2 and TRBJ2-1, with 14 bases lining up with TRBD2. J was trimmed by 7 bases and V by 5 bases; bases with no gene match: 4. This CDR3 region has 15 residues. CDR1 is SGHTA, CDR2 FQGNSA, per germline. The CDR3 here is CASSRGLAGGNEQFF. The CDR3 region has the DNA TGTGCCAGCAGCAGAGGACTAGCGGGGGGTAATGAGCAGTTCTTC.